The clone carrying this T cell receptor (beta chain) was picked up one time. This entry belongs to a study of blood T cell repertoires in COVID-19. For the study at large: There were acute and convalescent COVID-19 samples, and they came from the United States, Italy and Spain. Nucleic acid was either cDNA or gDNA, and it came from T cells, B-cell-depleted T cells, or PBMCs.

Study processing details: The authors estimated nucleated cell counts from reference gene primer amplification. Method: immunoSEQ multiplex PCR; TCRdb's copy keeps in-frame clones and lacks some. V and J calls and clone size are those listed in that table; D and trimming were worked out from the DNA. The table lists 200,000 to 300,000 clones, roughly 88% of them singletons. The germline gives CDR1 MNHNY, CDR2 SVGAGI (reference sequence). The CDR3 runs 16 residues. The J segment lost 6 bases and the V segment lost 5 bases, leaving 9 bases of the junction unmatched. The rearrangement joins TRBV6-6 to TRBJ1-4, with 10 bases identical to TRBD1. Sequencing was carried out using peripheral blood. The clonotype was recovered from a man of 80 years or more with acute or convalescent COVID-19. The DNA for the CDR3 is TGTGCCAGCAGTCAAGGACAGGGGGTAGGGGATGAAAAACTGTTTTTT. It specifies CASSQGQGVGDEKLFF.